The 17 T cell receptor beta chains listed next were all sequenced from one sample in a study of OX40 agonist ivuxolimab in advanced cancers. Using immunoSEQ multiplex PCR, the repertoire was profiled, and TCRdb retains in-frame clones only, with some absent. The data contain thousands of clones, roughly 68% of them singletons. The sequences come from CD4+ or CD8+ T cells sorted from blood, collected in a trial of the OX40 agonist ivuxolimab. The receptors here all came from an adult with an advanced solid tumor such as melanoma, head and neck, liver or kidney cancer.

For the CDR3, the DNA is TGTGCCAGTAGTATGGACTGGACAGGGGTCGACGAGCAGTACTTC. Its protein product is CASSMDWTGVDEQYF. The V gene is TRBV19, the J gene TRBJ2-7; 9 bases map to TRBD1. V trimming: 3 bases; J trimming: 5 bases; junction bases outside the gene matches: 8. Germline V gene sequence: CDR1 LNHDA, CDR2 SQIVND (reference sequence). CDR3 size: 15 residues.

This chain connects TRBV11-2 to TRBJ2-7, with TRBD1 identical over 10 bases. In germline, CDR1 is SGHAT, CDR2 FQNNGV. J gave up 4 bases and V 5 bases, and 5 bases lay outside the gene matches. This CDR3 region has 14 residues. The CDR3 DNA follows: TGTGCCAGCAGCACCGGGACAGGGGAATACGAGCAGTACTTC. Its translation: CASSTGTGEYEQYF.

A few counts support this clone. V is TRBV6-4 and J is TRBJ2-2; 7 bases fit TRBD2. CDR1 and CDR2 from the germline V gene are MRHNA and SNTAGT. Trimming at V came to 5 bases and at J to 0 bases, leaving 6 bases not matched to a gene. This CDR3 region has 16 residues. CDR3 nucleotides: TGTGCCAGCAGTCCCTTAGCGGGCTCGAACACCGGGGAGCTGTTTTTT. This gives the protein CASSPLAGSNTGELFF.

V usage is TRBV5-4 and J usage is TRBJ2-3; 10 bases map to TRBD2. J gave up 2 bases and V 9 bases, and 6 bases lay outside the gene matches. The CDR3 extends over 14 amino acids. The germline gives CDR1 SGHNT, CDR2 YYREEE (reference sequence). The CDR3, as DNA: TGTGCCATAGCAACTAGCGGGGACACAGATACGCAGTATTTT. This gives the protein CAIATSGDTDTQYF.

V is TRBV4-1 and J is TRBJ2-7; D may be TRBD2 (6 bases). The CDR3 is 13 amino acids. V lost 3 bases to trimming and J lost 3 bases, with 9 bases between them. CDR1 and CDR2 from the germline V gene are MGHRA and YSYEKL. The CDR3 sequence: CASSHGSDYEQYF. CDR3 nucleotides: TGCGCCAGCAGCCACGGGAGTGACTACGAGCAGTACTTC.

This clone showed up just a few times. J is TRBJ2-7 and V is TRBV6-5; D unresolved. V was cut by 0 bases and J by 5 bases, with 14 bases left in between. The CDR3 covers 15 residues. Germline values: CDR1 MNHEY, CDR2 SVGAGI. CDR3 sequence reads: CASSYSTNSWNEQYF. Here the CDR3 DNA reads TGTGCCAGCAGTTACTCGACAAACTCCTGGAACGAGCAGTACTTC.

This sequence joins TRBV4-1 and TRBJ1-2; D not resolved. CDR1 is MGHRA and CDR2 is YSYEKL in the germline V gene. V was shortened by 0 bases and J by 4 bases, with 12 bases between the two germline ends. The CDR3 extends over 15 amino acids. The CDR3 coding sequence is TGCGCCAGCAGCCAAGACTCCGCGTGGATCTATGGCTACACCTTC. This encodes CASSQDSAWIYGYTF.

The table lists this clone with a count of one. This CDR3 is also generated by other DNA sequences in the sample. The chain joins TRBV7-2 to TRBJ2-1, with TRBD2 matching over 11 bases. Trimming cost V 5 bases and J 7 bases; bases outside gene matches: 7. CDR3 size: 15 residues. Germline CDR1 reads SGHTA; CDR2 reads FQGNSA. The CDR3 DNA reads TGTGCCAGCAGCCTTACTAGCGGGAGAATGAATGAGCAGTTCTTC. It yields the protein CASSLTSGRMNEQFF.

The chain is built from TRBV6-5 and TRBJ1-3; D ambiguous. The V end lost 2 bases, the J end lost 4 bases, and 6 bases lay between the germline ends. CDR3 length equals 13 residues. Germline loops: CDR1 MNHEY, CDR2 SVGAGI. CDR3 nucleotides: TGTGCCAGCAGTTACAGGGAAGGAAACACCATATATTTT. Its translation: CASSYREGNTIYF.

This rearrangement joins TRBV2 to TRBJ1-6; D may be TRBD1 (5 bases). Germline V CDR1 and CDR2: SNHLY, FYNNEI. CDR3 length: 15 residues. Trimming removed 9 bases at V and 9 bases at J, with 21 bases between. The CDR3 sequence is CASYTGAGESSPLHF. For the CDR3, the DNA is TGTGCCAGTTACACCGGGGCTGGGGAAAGTTCACCCCTCCACTTT.

This clone was found once. The gene calls are TRBV11-2 and TRBJ2-1, with 10 nucleotides matching TRBD2. CDR1 and CDR2 (germline): SGHAT, FQNNGV. Germline trimming cut 5 bases from V and 4 bases from J; bases unmatched to any gene: 5. The CDR3 has 15 amino acids. CDR3 in amino acids: CASSMPGLAYNEQFF. CDR3 bases: TGTGCCAGCAGCATGCCGGGACTAGCGTACAATGAGCAGTTCTTC.

The V gene is TRBV19, the J gene TRBJ2-5; D call uncertain. Trimming took off 2 bases at V and 0 bases at J, with 7 bases between the two ends. CDR3 length: 14 residues. Per the germline V gene, CDR1 is LNHDA and CDR2 is SQIVND (reference sequence). Written as DNA, the CDR3 is TGTGCCAGTAGTATATTCGGATACCAAGAGACCCAGTACTTC. Amino acids: CASSIFGYQETQYF. Full variable domain (missing parts from reference TRBV19 and TRBJ2-5): DGGITQSPKYLFRKEGQNVTLSCEQNLNHDAMYWYRQDPGQGLRLIYYSQIVNDFQKGDIAEGYSVSREKKESFPLTVTSAQKNPTAFYLCASSIFGYQETQYFGPGTRLLVL.

The rearrangement uses TRBV20-1 and TRBJ2-3; no clear D gene. CDR1 and CDR2 (germline): DFQATT, SNEGSKA (reference sequence). The CDR3 runs to 11 residues. V was clipped by 6 bases and J by 2 bases, with 6 bases between them. The CDR3 is CSADYTDTQYF. The CDR3 bases are TGCAGTGCCGATTACACAGATACGCAGTATTTT.

The sample holds a few counts of this clone. V gene TRBV4-1 combines with J gene TRBJ1-2, with D possibly matching TRBD1 (6 bases). The germline CDR1 and CDR2 sequences are MGHRA and YSYEKL. The CDR3 spans 13 residues. Trimming shortened V by 1 base and J by 8 bases, and 11 bases separated the two germline ends. The CDR3, as DNA: TGCGCCAGCAGCCAAGTCTACAGGGTCGGCTACACCTTC. This sequence encodes CASSQVYRVGYTF.

The chain has TRBV19 and TRBJ2-3; 13 nucleotides agree with TRBD2. Per the germline V gene, CDR1 is LNHDA and CDR2 is SQIVND (reference sequence). V was pared by 5 bases and J by 5 bases, with 13 bases of the junction left unmatched. This CDR3 is 18 amino acids long. CDR3 sequence: CASSGPGTSGTLRDTQYF. In DNA form, the CDR3 reads TGTGCCAGTAGTGGGCCCGGGACTAGCGGGACGTTGAGAGATACGCAGTATTTT.

In this sample, this clone is medium-sized. This chain connects TRBV2 to TRBJ2-5, with TRBD1 matching over 7 bases. This CDR3 has 14 amino acids. Looked up from germline, CDR1 is SNHLY and CDR2 is FYNNEI. Trimming removed 6 bases from V and 1 base from J; junction bases left unmatched: 5. DNA of the CDR3: TGTGCCAGCAGGGTGGGACAGCTCCAAGAGACCCAGTACTTC. Its translation: CASRVGQLQETQYF.

The chain carries TRBV6-5 and TRBJ2-3; the match to TRBD1 covers 10 bases. The V gene's germline CDR1 is MNHEY and CDR2 SVGAGI. The CDR3 extends over 14 amino acids. Losses at the gene ends were 5 bases for V and 4 bases for J; bases not matched to a gene: 3. The CDR3 here is CASSDGTGADTQYF. As DNA, the CDR3 is TGTGCCAGCAGTGACGGGACAGGGGCAGATACGCAGTATTTT.